The 5 T cell receptor beta chains below were found in one sample sequenced in a study of OX40 agonist ivuxolimab in advanced cancers. Some clones are missing from TCRdb's copy, which holds only in-frame ones; the method was immunoSEQ multiplex PCR. Found here are approximately 58,000 clones, 75% to 95% of them singletons; the top ten hold roughly an eighth. The source was CD4+ or CD8+ T cells sorted from blood, collected in a trial of the OX40 agonist ivuxolimab. These receptor sequences come from an adult with an advanced solid tumor such as melanoma, head and neck, liver or kidney cancer.

The V and J genes are TRBV5-6 and TRBJ1-1; 10 bases line up with TRBD1. This CDR3 contains 15 residues. Germline V gives CDR1 SGHDT, CDR2 YYEEEE. J lost 5 bases, V lost 3 bases, and 7 bases had no gene match. The CDR3 here is CASSSWWTGGTEAFF. In nucleotides, the CDR3 is TGTGCCAGCAGCTCCTGGTGGACAGGGGGAACTGAAGCTTTCTTT. Combining the CDR3 with reference TRBV5-6 and TRBJ1-1 gives the whole variable domain DAGVTQSPTHLIKTRGQQVTLRCSPKSGHDTVSWYQQALGQGPQFIFQYYEEEERQRGNFPDRFSGHQFPNYSSELNVNALLLGDSALYLCASSSWWTGGTEAFFGQGTRLTVV.

The chain carries TRBV7-9 and TRBJ2-7; maybe TRBD2 (5 bases). Germline V gene sequence: CDR1 SEHNR, CDR2 FQNEAQ (reference sequence). CDR3 length: 15 amino acids. The V and J ends lost 5 bases and 7 bases respectively, with 21 bases between them. CDR3: CASSPSGNLGREQYF. The CDR3 DNA reads as TGTGCCAGCAGCCCAAGTGGGAACCTGGGGAGAGAGCAGTACTTC.

The rearrangement links TRBV7-9 to TRBJ1-1; no firm D call. V lost 1 base and J 0 bases, leaving 6 bases between the germline ends. CDR1 and CDR2 from the germline V gene are SEHNR and FQNEAQ (reference sequence). This CDR3 region has 14 residues. The CDR3 nucleotides are TGTGCCAGCAGCTTAGACACGATGAACACTGAAGCTTTCTTT. It yields the protein CASSLDTMNTEAFF.

The count of this clone is one. The chain joins TRBV6-5 to TRBJ2-5; D ambiguous. This CDR3 has 14 amino acids. In germline, CDR1 is MNHEY, CDR2 SVGAGI. V lost 2 bases and J 2 bases, leaving 9 bases between the germline ends. The CDR3 sequence: CASSYRPGQETQYF. The CDR3 DNA reads TGTGCCAGCAGTTACAGGCCCGGACAAGAGACCCAGTACTTC.

This sequence joins TRBV28 and TRBJ2-3; the D is unclear. V shed 6 bases and J shed 0 bases, with 4 bases lying between them. Looked up from germline, CDR1 is MDHEN and CDR2 is SYDVKM. The CDR3 is 12 amino acids. This CDR3 reads CASRRSTDTQYF. The CDR3 nucleotides are TGTGCCAGCAGGAGAAGCACAGATACGCAGTATTTT.